The 23 T cell receptor beta chains reported below all come from one sample, sequenced in a study of beta chain features in type 1 diabetes. Every bit of the isolated RNA underwent reverse transcription, so sequencing read expressed TCRB transcripts. Profiled with immunoSEQ multiplex PCR; TCRdb holds only in-frame clones, not every one. The table records about 320,000 clones, less than 15% of them present only once. Sequencing was done on a sample of central memory CD4+ T cells from blood. These receptors originate from a man aged 25 to 40 in good health.

This rearrangement joins TRBV30 to TRBJ1-5; TRBD1 might be the D (5 bases). Trimming removed 5 bases from V and 1 base from J, with 9 bases in between. The CDR3 sequence is 13 residues long. Germline lookup yields CDR1 GTSNPN and CDR2 SVGIG (reference sequence). The CDR3 bases are TGTGCCTGGGCGACAGAAAGCAATCAGCCCCAGCATTTT. Encoded protein: CAWATESNQPQHF.

V is TRBV19 and J is TRBJ1-2, with D possibly TRBD1 on 5 matching bases. With 7 bases removed from V and 2 bases from J, the gap between germline ends came to 11 bases. Germline CDR1 LNHDA, CDR2 SQIVND (reference sequence). The CDR3 is 13 residues long. The CDR3 DNA reads TGTGCCAGTAATATGGGACGGAACTATGGCTACACCTTC. Translating it yields CASNMGRNYGYTF.

This chain joins TRBV15 and TRBJ1-4, with D unresolved. V lost 0 bases, J lost 10 bases, and 6 bases lay in between. Germline CDR1 is LNHNV and CDR2 is YYDKDF (reference sequence). CDR3 length equals 12 residues. The CDR3: CATSRDSGKLFF. The CDR3 DNA is TGTGCCACCAGCAGAGACAGTGGAAAACTGTTTTTT.

The chain links TRBV10-3 to TRBJ1-1, with D perhaps TRBD1 (5 bases). This CDR3 has 13 amino acids. Germline CDR1 and CDR2: ENHRY and SYGVKD. V was clipped by 7 bases and J by 3 bases, with 12 bases between them. Here the CDR3 reads CAIKSGRDTEAFF. The CDR3 DNA sequence: TGTGCCATCAAGTCAGGGAGGGACACTGAAGCTTTCTTT.

The chain is built from TRBV7-2 and TRBJ2-3; TRBD2 is a possible D gene (6 bases). Trimming removed 5 bases at V and 2 bases at J, with 14 bases between. This CDR3 is built from 15 residues. Germline CDR1 SGHTA, CDR2 FQGNSA. The CDR3: CASSRGSGYTDTQYF. CDR3 sequence (DNA): TGTGCCAGCAGCCGAGGGAGCGGGTACACAGATACGCAGTATTTT.

The chain is built from TRBV7-8 and TRBJ1-1; D unresolved. Trimming removed 2 bases from V and 4 bases from J, with 8 bases in between. CDR3 size: 13 residues. CDR1 is SGHVS and CDR2 is FQNEAQ in the germline V gene. The DNA of the CDR3 is TGTGCCAGCAGCTTATGGGAAACCACTGAAGCTTTCTTT. It is translated as CASSLWETTEAFF.

V gene TRBV7-2 combines with J gene TRBJ2-5; D perhaps matches TRBD1 (7 bases). This CDR3 comprises 15 residues. CDR1 is SGHTA and CDR2 is FQGNSA in the germline V gene. V lost 2 bases and J 7 bases, leaving 17 bases between the germline ends. The CDR3 nucleotides are TGTGCCAGCAGCTTACCCGCGGGACAGATGCGGACCCAGTACTTC. Translated, it gives CASSLPAGQMRTQYF.

This clone was counted only a few times. The J gene is TRBJ1-6, the V gene TRBV4-3; D is possibly TRBD1 (6 bases). The CDR3 is 15 amino acids. Germline V CDR1 and CDR2: LGHNA, YSLEER. V was cut by 0 bases and J by 10 bases, with 13 bases left in between. The CDR3 DNA reads TGCGCCAGCAGCCAAGATCTGAAGGGGGGGTCACCCCTCCACTTT. Translation: CASSQDLKGGSPLHF.

This clone was detected only a few times. At the DNA level, this CDR3 is encoded by other sequences in the same sample as well. This rearrangement joins TRBV10-3 to TRBJ1-4, with D hard to call. The length of the CDR3 is 14 residues. Per the germline V gene, CDR1 is ENHRY and CDR2 is SYGVKD. The germline V and J ends were trimmed by 0 bases and 7 bases, with 9 bases remaining between them. The CDR3 sequence is CAISESIGGEKLFF. The CDR3, as DNA: TGTGCCATCAGTGAGTCGATCGGAGGTGAAAAACTGTTTTTT.

A few counts support this clone. The chain employs TRBV5-1 and TRBJ1-1, with D unresolved. Germline CDR1 and CDR2: SGHRS and YFSETQ. CDR3 length: 15 residues. Trimming took 4 bases from V and 1 from J, leaving 14 bases between them. This CDR3 is CASSVGVLGNTEAFF. DNA for the CDR3: TGCGCCAGCAGCGTAGGCGTTTTAGGGAACACTGAAGCTTTCTTT.

A few counts support this clone. CDR3 sequence (DNA): TGTGCCAGCAGCTTAGAACCAGGTGGGGAAGCTTTCTTT. This translates into CASSLEPGGEAFF. This sequence joins TRBV11-2 and TRBJ1-1; D call uncertain. V gave up 0 bases and J gave up 8 bases, with 10 bases separating them. Germline V gene data show CDR1 as SGHAT and CDR2 as FQNNGV. This CDR3 has 13 amino acids.

The table lists this clone with many counts. The CDR3 is CAWRGQGGYNEQFF. The CDR3 nucleotides read TGTGCCTGGAGAGGGCAGGGGGGATACAATGAGCAGTTCTTC. The rearrangement joins TRBV30 to TRBJ2-1; a weak D match, TRBD1 (7 bases). The CDR3 sequence is 14 residues long. Germline V gives CDR1 GTSNPN, CDR2 SVGIG (reference sequence). Between the trimmed V and J ends, which lost 3 bases and 4 bases, there was a span of 13 bases.

This clone was counted many times. The DNA of the CDR3 is TGTGCCAGCAGCCCACTACTAGTGAGCTCCTACAATGAGCAGTTCTTC. This encodes CASSPLLVSSYNEQFF. The gene calls are TRBV5-4 and TRBJ2-1, with a weak D call TRBD2 (5 bases). Trimming cost V 4 bases and J 0 bases, with 14 bases left between them. Germline lookup yields CDR1 SGHNT and CDR2 YYREEE (reference sequence). CDR3 length: 16 amino acids.

This clone was picked up a small number of times. The rearrangement joins TRBV28 to TRBJ2-7; D might be TRBD1 (5 bases). Looked up from germline, CDR1 is MDHEN and CDR2 is SYDVKM. This CDR3 spans 13 amino acids. V was clipped by 3 bases and J by 5 bases, with 11 bases between them. CDR3: CASSFEAGNEQYV. The DNA for the CDR3 is TGTGCCAGCAGTTTCGAGGCAGGGAACGAGCAGTACGTC.

For this clone: This likely came from a read error, as a far larger clone is one base away. The rearrangement links TRBV6-1 to TRBJ1-1; no definite D call. V was cut by 3 bases and J by 0 bases, with 5 bases left in between. This CDR3 has 13 amino acids. Germline V lookup: CDR1 MNHNS, CDR2 SASEGT. The CDR3 coding sequence is TGTGCCAGCAGTGACGGACTGAACACTGAAGCTTTCTTT. Translating gives CASSDGLNTEAFF.

The chain employs TRBV5-1 and TRBJ2-1; 9 nucleotides align to TRBD2. The CDR3 extends over 16 amino acids. The J segment lost 6 bases and the V segment lost 3 bases, leaving 10 bases of the junction unmatched. Germline CDR1 SGHRS, CDR2 YFSETQ. CDR3 DNA: TGCGCCAGCAGCTCAATAGCGGGAGTAAGTTCCAATGAGCAGTTCTTC. Translation gives CASSSIAGVSSNEQFF.

The chain joins TRBV18 to TRBJ2-1; TRBD2 matches 9 bases. The germline V gene encodes CDR1 KGHSH and CDR2 LQKENI. The CDR3 length is 15 residues. V trimming: 6 bases; J trimming: 9 bases; junction bases outside the gene matches: 12. DNA of the CDR3: TGTGCCAGCTCGGAGAGAGGGACTAGCAAGGGTGAGCAGTTCTTC. This codes for CASSERGTSKGEQFF.

By share, this clone counts as medium-sized. The chain is built from TRBV27 and TRBJ2-1; no firm D call. The germline gives CDR1 MNHEY, CDR2 SMNVEV (reference sequence). V lost 3 bases and J 4 bases, leaving 4 bases between the germline ends. There are 12 residues in the CDR3. The CDR3 DNA reads TGTGCCAGCAGTTTCAGTTACAATGAGCAGTTCTTC. Its translation is CASSFSYNEQFF.

The gene calls are TRBV7-6 and TRBJ2-3, with 7 nucleotides matching TRBD1. V lost 6 bases and J lost 7; bases outside the gene matches: 10. The germline CDR1 and CDR2 sequences are SGHVS and FNYEAQ. The CDR3 has 14 amino acids. The CDR3 nucleotides read TGTGCCAGCAGTCTTGGGACAGCCAGTAATACGCAGTATTTT. It yields the protein CASSLGTASNTQYF.

This clone showed up just a few times. V and J are TRBV9 and TRBJ2-7; the match to TRBD1 covers 10 bases. Losses at the gene ends were 3 bases for V and 2 bases for J; bases not matched to a gene: 11. Germline V gene lookup returns CDR1 SGDLS and CDR2 YYNGEE. The CDR3 totals 17 residues. The CDR3 DNA reads as TGTGCCAGCAGCGCCCATCCGTCCGGGACAGGGGCCTACGAGCAGTACTTC. This codes for CASSAHPSGTGAYEQYF. Complete variable domain (other parts from reference TRBV9 and TRBJ2-7): DSGVTQTPKHLITATGQRVTLRCSPRSGDLSVYWYQQSLDQGLQFLIQYYNGEERAKGNILERFSAQQFPDLHSELNLSSLELGDSALYFCASSAHPSGTGAYEQYFGPGTRLTVT.

The chain combines TRBV6-5 with TRBJ2-7; the D is unclear. Trimming removed 6 bases at V and 2 bases at J, with 11 bases between. CDR1 and CDR2 from the germline V gene are MNHEY and SVGAGI. This CDR3 contains 13 residues. Written as DNA, the CDR3 is TGTGCCAGCAGCCCGACTCGCACCTACGAGCAGTACGTC. This encodes CASSPTRTYEQYV.

The chain joins TRBV7-9 to TRBJ2-2; 11 bases are a match to TRBD2. The CDR3 consists of 15 residues. V lost 5 bases, J lost 8 bases, and 7 bases stayed unmatched. Per germline, CDR1 SEHNR and CDR2 FQNEAQ (reference sequence). The CDR3 protein is CASSPWTSGFGELFF. The CDR3 bases are TGTGCCAGCAGCCCCTGGACTAGCGGGTTTGGGGAGCTGTTTTTT.

In DNA form, the CDR3 reads TGTGCCAGCAGCGAAGCGGGAGAGAGCACAGATACGCAGTATTTT. The encoded protein is CASSEAGESTDTQYF. The chain has TRBV7-2 and TRBJ2-3; TRBD2 matches at 8 bases. The CDR3 has 15 residues. Germline trimming cut 5 bases from V and 0 bases from J; bases unmatched to any gene: 4. Germline V gives CDR1 SGHTA, CDR2 FQGNSA.